This T cell receptor beta chain originates from a study of T-cell reconstitution after alpha-beta-depleted transplantation in children. This CDR3 has 12 residues. Trimming shortened V by 3 bases and J by 6 bases, and 6 bases separated the two germline ends. The library targeted TCRbeta and was prepared with unique molecular identifiers. TCRdb used MiXCR to reprocess the PCR reads, holding one entry per CDR3 protein. The sample comprises about 980,000 distinct CDR3 sequences, roughly 29% of which are singletons, and approximately 30% rests with the top ten. Comments on this clonotype: Its antigen remains unidentified.

Notes on the study in general: Newly generated T cells supplied most T-cell counts and diversity one year post-transplant. In some patients, recipient T cells and intrathymic progenitors surviving conditioning explained high day-60 diversity. Reports say that about two months after transplant, the alpha-beta T cells came out of several hundred graft clones that had expanded.

The receptor comes from a boy under three years old who had a stem cell transplant for SCID, so the T cells may come from the graft donor. The sample was PBMCs, mostly from graft donor cells, taken 360 days after TCRalphabeta/CD19-depleted stem cell transplant. This rearrangement joins TRBV12-3 or TRBV12-4 to TRBJ1-3; D is unresolved. The CDR3, as DNA: TGTGCCAGCAGTTTTATTGAAAACACCATATATTTT. Protein product: CASSFIENTIYF.